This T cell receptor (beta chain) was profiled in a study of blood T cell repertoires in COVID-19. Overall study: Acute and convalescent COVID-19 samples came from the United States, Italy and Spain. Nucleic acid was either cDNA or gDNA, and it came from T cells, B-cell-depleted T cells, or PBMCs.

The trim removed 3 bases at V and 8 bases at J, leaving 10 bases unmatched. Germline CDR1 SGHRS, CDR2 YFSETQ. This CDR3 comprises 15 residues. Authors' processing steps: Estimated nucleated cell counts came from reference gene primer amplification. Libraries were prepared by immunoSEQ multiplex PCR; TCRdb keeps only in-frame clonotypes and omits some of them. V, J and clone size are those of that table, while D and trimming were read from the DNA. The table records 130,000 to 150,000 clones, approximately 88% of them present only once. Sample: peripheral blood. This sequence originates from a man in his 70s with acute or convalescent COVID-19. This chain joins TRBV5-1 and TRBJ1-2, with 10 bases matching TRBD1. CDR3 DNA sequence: TGCGCCAGCAGCTCAGGGACAGGGGCAGTAACAGGCTACACCTTC. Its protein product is CASSSGTGAVTGYTF.